The 9 T cell receptor beta chains presented below share a single source sample, sequenced in a study of T cell clones after liver transplantation (dated by TCRdb to the late 2010s). The library was made by the immunoSEQ multiplex PCR assay. TCRdb carries this immuneACCESS record with in-frame sequences only. Its versions omit some clonotypes, under half of them owing to an unresolved V gene in the studies checked, with the rest unexplained. The sample contains some 13,000 clones, nearly 75% of them found a single time. Approximately 31% of the sample goes to the ten largest clones. This specimen consisted of CD8+ T cells from blood, obtained at the 22-month timepoint. The receptors shown here come from a human patient who received a liver transplant. Once a transplant has taken place, some T cells may be donor derived.

This clone was picked up one time. The CDR3 DNA reads as TGTGCCAGTACTAGCGGTAGGGGTTACAATGAGCAGTTCTTC. Protein product: CASTSGRGYNEQFF. The V gene is TRBV27, the J gene TRBJ2-1, with TRBD2 matching 8 bases. Germline V gene lookup returns CDR1 MNHEY and CDR2 SMNVEV (reference sequence). The CDR3 sequence is 14 residues long. The junction had 8 bases not matched to a gene; V was cut back by 9 bases and J by 4 bases.

The gene calls are TRBV6-6 and TRBJ1-5; D uncertain. The CDR3 is 14 amino acids. Germline V gives CDR1 MNHNY, CDR2 SVGAGI (reference sequence). V lost 10 bases to trimming and J lost 2 bases, with 15 bases between them. The CDR3 region has the DNA TGTGCCACCCGCGGGAGCTGGGGCAATCAGCCCCAGCATTTT. This sequence encodes CATRGSWGNQPQHF.

In its sample, this clone was seen once. The CDR3 DNA follows: TGTGCCAGCAGCTTAATGAGGGACAGCCAACCAGATACGCAGTATTTT. Amino acids: CASSLMRDSQPDTQYF. The chain combines TRBV7-3 with TRBJ2-3; 7 bases agree with TRBD1. The CDR3 has 16 residues. Germline loops: CDR1 SGHTA, CDR2 FQGTGA. After removal of 1 base from V and 4 bases from J, the junction contained 8 bases not matched to a gene.

The CDR3 DNA is TGTGCCAGCAGCCAACAGGATAGGGCAGAGGGGCAGCCCCAGCATTTT. Amino acid sequence: CASSQQDRAEGQPQHF. The chain carries TRBV7-9 and TRBJ1-5; weak D call: TRBD1 (5 bases). Deletions cut 5 bases from V and 7 bases from J, with 21 bases between. CDR3 size: 16 residues. Germline V gene sequence: CDR1 SEHNR, CDR2 FQNEAQ (reference sequence).

In its sample, this clone was seen once. The V gene is TRBV2, the J gene TRBJ2-3, with TRBD2 matching 10 bases. Trimming removed 6 bases from V and 4 bases from J; junction bases left unmatched: 7. Germline V gene data show CDR1 as SNHLY and CDR2 as FYNNEI. CDR3 length: 15 amino acids. CDR3 amino acids: CASRASGGWADTQYF. The DNA of the CDR3 is TGTGCCAGCAGAGCTAGCGGGGGCTGGGCAGATACGCAGTATTTT.

This chain joins TRBV28 and TRBJ2-2, with 8 nucleotides matching TRBD1. V dropped 6 bases and J dropped 1; count of bases not matched to a gene: 4. This CDR3 region has 15 residues. Germline CDR1 reads MDHEN; CDR2 reads SYDVKM. This CDR3 is CASRPGTGNTGELFF. In DNA, the CDR3 is TGTGCCAGCAGGCCCGGGACAGGGAACACCGGGGAGCTGTTTTTT.

The V call is TRBV7-3, the J call TRBJ2-3, with 9 bases lining up with TRBD1. Germline CDR1 reads SGHTA; CDR2 reads FQGTGA. The CDR3 is made up of 15 amino acids. Germline trimming cut 6 bases from V and 5 bases from J; bases unmatched to any gene: 9. The CDR3 DNA is TGTGCCAGCAGTTCCGGGACAGGGAGGAGAGATACGCAGTATTTT. Its translation is CASSSGTGRRDTQYF.

This rearrangement joins TRBV25-1 to TRBJ1-1, with TRBD1 matching 10 bases. CDR1 and CDR2 (germline): MGHDK, SYGVNS. The length of the CDR3 is 14 residues. Trimming at V came to 3 bases and at J to 5 bases, leaving 3 bases not matched to a gene. The CDR3: CASSDRDRGTEAFF. The CDR3 region has the DNA TGTGCCAGCAGTGACCGGGACAGGGGTACTGAAGCTTTCTTT. Full variable domain (missing parts from reference TRBV25-1 and TRBJ1-1): EADIYQTPRYLVIGTGKKITLECSQTMGHDKMYWYQQDPGMELHLIHYSYGVNSTEKGDLSSESTVSRIRTEHFPLTLESARPSHTSQYLCASSDRDRGTEAFFGQGTRLTVV.

The chain combines TRBV6-5 with TRBJ1-5; 8 bases map to TRBD1. Trimming removed 10 bases from V and 3 bases from J; junction bases left unmatched: 8. The CDR3 totals 14 residues. Looked up from germline, CDR1 is MNHEY and CDR2 is SVGAGI. The CDR3 here is CATWTGTSNQPQHF. Here the CDR3 DNA reads TGTGCCACCTGGACAGGGACATCCAATCAGCCCCAGCATTTT.